The present T cell receptor (beta chain) was sequenced within a study of cytomegalovirus exposure and HLA in healthy donors. Study-level background: Samples from HLA-typed donors yielded about 85 million unique TCRs in an early data release.

PCR amplification relied on 60 Vbeta primers (plus 13 Jbeta primers). Profiled with immunoSEQ multiplex PCR; TCRdb holds only in-frame clones, not every one. The data hold about 200,000 clones, with roughly 80% observed a single time. This CDR3 is 15 amino acids long. Germline V CDR1 and CDR2: SGHRS, YFSETQ. There were likely unrecorded immune exposures, though donors were nominally healthy when sampled. Note on this clone: The junction departs from the called germline gene at one end, perhaps through a read error.

Sequenced: PBMCs. This chain uses TRBV5-1 with TRBJ1-5; D not certain. This clonotype was sampled from a woman aged 45-65 years in good health and CMV-seropositive. CDR3 sequence: CASSLVFYSNQPRHF. The CDR3 nucleotides read TGCGCCAGCAGCTTGGTATTTTATAGCAATCAGCCCCGGCATTTT.